Listed here is a single TCR beta chain. Its target is not known. The record originates from a study of OX40 agonist ivuxolimab in advanced cancers. Overall study context: Patients received intravenous ivuxolimab every 2 weeks at 0.01 to 10 mg/kg. Study-wide findings and caveats: Partly responding patients at 0.1-3.0 mg/kg showed some of the smallest clonal expansion. Averaged across samples, CD8+ T cells carried more expanded clones than CD4+ did.

From germline, CDR1 is SQVTM and CDR2 ANQGSEA. The CDR3 has 14 amino acids. Between the trimmed V and J ends, which lost 5 bases and 2 bases, there was a span of 16 bases. The protocol was immunoSEQ multiplex PCR, while the TCRdb copy is restricted to in-frame clones and leaves out a portion. The table lists tens of thousands of clones, 85% to 90% of them singletons. The input for sequencing was CD4+ or CD8+ T cells sorted from blood, taken in a trial of the OX40 agonist ivuxolimab. This receptor was identified in an adult with an advanced solid tumor such as melanoma, head and neck, liver or kidney cancer. The chain employs TRBV29-1 and TRBJ2-7, with D perhaps assigned TRBD1 or TRBD2 (6 bases each). The CDR3 bases are TGCAGCGTTCGACTACTGGGGGGCACCTACGAGCAGTACTTC. This encodes CSVRLLGGTYEQYF.